These T cell receptor beta chains were read from a single sample in a study of cytomegalovirus exposure and HLA in healthy donors. Assay: immunoSEQ multiplex PCR; the TCRdb copy retains only in-frame clones and omits some. The sample lists about 120,000 clones, over 75% occurring once. The sample consisted of PBMCs. These receptors came from a young woman in good health and CMV-seronegative. The conserved cysteine and the conserved F or W are not part of the CDR3 here. Each record gives: V gene, J gene, CDR3 length, CDR3 protein.

V: TRBV18
J: TRBJ1-1
length: 17
CDR3: ASSPFPTREPRGNTEAF

V: TRBV27
J: TRBJ1-1
length: 12
CDR3: ASSTLDRVTEAF

V: TRBV7-2
J: TRBJ1-1
length: 16
CDR3: ASSPRQGFTFQNTEAF

V: TRBV5-8
J: TRBJ1-2
length: 12
CDR3: ASSLGLGGYGYT

V: TRBV19
J: TRBJ2-1
length: 13
CDR3: ASSHGGGPNNEQF

V: TRBV6-6
J: TRBJ1-5
length: 14
CDR3: ASSYFGRGGNQPQH

V: TRBV2
J: TRBJ1-1
length: 11
CDR3: ASHSRGNTEAF

V: TRBV6-5
J: TRBJ2-7
length: 13
CDR3: ASSYASGGSYEQY

V: TRBV5-1
J: TRBJ2-2
length: 14
CDR3: ASSPGTSGDTGELF

V: TRBV7-2
J: TRBJ2-7
length: 12
CDR3: ASSLDRSSYEQY

V: TRBV11-1
J: TRBJ2-1
length: 16
CDR3: ASSLRGGLRSRGNEQF